The rows below give T cell receptor beta chains drawn from one sample of a study of T-cell memory formation after mild COVID-19. TCRdb reanalysed the 5' RACE reads using MiXCR and keeps one entry per CDR3 protein. This sample has approximately 480,000 distinct CDR3 sequences, with over 15% found just once. Source material: PBMCs or a T cell subset sorted from them (not recorded which). Receptors originate from an adult woman who had mild COVID-19 (a few samples of this study predate the infection). Cell type and time point are not known. CDR3s include the opening cysteine and the closing phenylalanine or tryptophan. A D gene is named only where the DNA matches it firmly. Size is omitted from some rows. Given values are once, few, many or a class for expanded clones.

clone_size	v_call	j_call	d_call	cdr3_aa	cdr3_nt
few	TRBV28	TRBJ2-7	.	CASGRVQFSYEQYF	TGTGCCAGCGGCAGGGTCCAGTTTTCCTACGAGCAGTACTTC
many	TRBV30	TRBJ1-4	.	CAWSVLREKLFF	TGTGCCTGGAGTGTACTAAGGGAAAAACTGTTTTTT
.	TRBV20-1	TRBJ2-2	.	CSASPLAETNTGELFF	TGCAGTGCGAGCCCACTAGCAGAAACGAACACCGGGGAGCTGTTTTTT
few	TRBV7-6	TRBJ2-2	TRBD1	CASSPPGGEYTGELFF	TGTGCCAGCAGCCCTCCAGGGGGCGAATACACCGGGGAGCTGTTTTTT
few	TRBV3-1	TRBJ2-7	.	CASSPEILPYEQYF	TGTGCCAGCAGCCCGGAGATACTCCCCTACGAGCAGTACTTC
.	TRBV2	TRBJ1-2	TRBD1	CASSPGTALYGYTF	TGTGCCAGCAGTCCCGGGACAGCTCTATATGGCTACACCTTC
.	TRBV9	TRBJ1-2	.	CASSVGNRLMF	TGTGCCAGCAGCGTAGGGAACAGACTCATGTTC
many	TRBV7-9	TRBJ2-7	TRBD2	CASSLRTSGSSYEQYF	TGTGCCAGCAGCTTGCGGACTAGCGGGAGCTCCTACGAGCAGTACTTC
.	TRBV6-5	TRBJ1-5	.	CATGPIGNQPQHF	TGTGCCACCGGCCCCATCGGCAATCAGCCCCAGCATTTT
.	TRBV19	TRBJ1-2	.	CASRATGNYGYTF	TGTGCCAGTAGGGCCACAGGGAACTATGGCTACACCTTC
many	TRBV7-9	TRBJ2-7	.	CASTKQAYEQYF	TGTGCCAGCACCAAACAGGCGTACGAGCAGTACTTC
.	TRBV5-1	TRBJ1-1	.	CASADGLRTLNTEAFF	TGCGCCAGCGCCGATGGACTCCGGACCTTGAACACTGAAGCTTTCTTT
.	TRBV12-3/TRBV12-4	TRBJ2-1	.	CASSLDRDFNEQFF	TGTGCCAGCAGTTTAGACCGGGACTTCAATGAGCAGTTCTTC
many	TRBV5-5	TRBJ2-7	.	CASSFRASAYEQYF	TGTGCCAGCAGCTTCAGAGCTAGTGCCTACGAGCAGTACTTC
few	TRBV4-1	TRBJ2-7	TRBD1	CASSHLGQGASYEQYF	TGCGCCAGCAGCCACCTAGGGCAGGGGGCGTCCTACGAGCAGTACTTC
.	TRBV5-1	TRBJ2-3	.	CASFDARTFEPDTQYF	TGCGCCAGCTTCGATGCCCGGACCTTCGAGCCAGATACGCAGTATTTT
few	TRBV7-9	TRBJ1-1	.	CASSLAQGSSTEAFF	TGTGCCAGCAGCTTAGCCCAGGGTAGTAGCACTGAAGCTTTCTTT
.	TRBV19	TRBJ2-1	.	CASSLTDSYNEQFF	TGTGCCAGTAGTCTCACGGACAGCTACAATGAGCAGTTCTTC
.	TRBV7-9	TRBJ2-7	.	CASSKEGGNYEQYF	TGTGCCAGCAGCAAAGAAGGGGGTAACTACGAGCAGTACTTC
.	TRBV27	TRBJ1-1	TRBD1	CASSSSDRGTEAFF	TGTGCCAGCAGTTCGTCGGACAGGGGTACCGAAGCTTTCTTT
.	TRBV10-3	TRBJ2-7	.	CAISDPQNSYEQYF	TGTGCCATCAGTGACCCCCAGAACTCCTACGAGCAGTACTTC
.	TRBV9	TRBJ2-7	.	CASSPRTAFYEQYF	TGTGCCAGCTCCCCTAGGACAGCCTTCTACGAGCAGTACTTC
.	TRBV5-1	TRBJ1-2	.	CASSADGPPNYGYTF	TGCGCCAGCAGCGCTGACGGCCCTCCTAACTATGGCTACACCTTC
.	TRBV18	TRBJ1-5	.	CASSPQGHPNQPQHF	TGTGCCAGCTCACCACAGGGACATCCCAATCAGCCCCAGCATTTT
.	TRBV5-6	TRBJ1-4	TRBD1	CASSLGRPGTGTRDLFF	TGTGCCAGCAGCTTGGGAAGACCCGGGACAGGGACCCGCGATCTGTTTTTT
few	TRBV19	TRBJ2-2	.	CASSFYGELFF	TGTGCCAGTTCCTTTTATGGGGAGCTGTTTTTT
few	TRBV7-7	TRBJ2-3	.	CASSLWAGATDTQYF	TGTGCTAGCAGCTTATGGGCAGGGGCGACAGATACGCAGTATTTT
many	TRBV12-3/TRBV12-4	TRBJ1-4	.	CASTEAVGGRGEKLFF	TGTGCCAGCACCGAGGCGGTGGGGGGGCGAGGTGAAAAACTGTTTTTT
few	TRBV30	TRBJ2-3	TRBD2	CAWSVGAGDDTQYF	TGTGCCTGGAGTGTAGGAGCGGGAGACGATACGCAGTATTTT
.	TRBV7-6	TRBJ2-3	TRBD2	CASSFTGGITDTQYF	TGTGCCAGCAGCTTTACGGGGGGAATCACAGATACGCAGTATTTT